Listed here is a single TCR beta chain. What it binds is not known. Preparation of TCR beta libraries was done by quantitative 5'-RACE with molecular barcodes. Using its own MiXCR run on the 5' RACE reads, TCRdb lists one record per CDR3 protein. The repertoire includes some 450,000 distinct CDR3 sequences, 17% of them detected once, and 0.95% to 1.1% sits in the top ten. These data belong to a study of CD8 T cells in ankylosing spondylitis. Findings of the study overall: Made up of eight highly homologous variants, a TCR beta motif appeared characteristic of ankylosing spondylitis blood. According to the report, clones linked to the disease were significantly enriched in matched synovial fluid samples taken from ankylosing spondylitis patients. Before this, some motif variants had been reported in reactive arthritis synovial fluid and blood.

Sequenced sample: blood, either unsorted or a sorted T cell fraction (not recorded which). The sequence was obtained from a male donor with ankylosing spondylitis.

DNA for the CDR3: TGTGCCACCAGCAGCTATCCCCCCTACGAGCAGTACTTC. Translating it yields CATSSYPPYEQYF. The chain uses TRBV15 and TRBJ2-7; D unresolved. Deletions cut 3 bases from V and 2 bases from J, with 8 bases between. This CDR3 region has 13 residues. From germline, CDR1 is LNHNV and CDR2 YYDKDF (reference sequence).